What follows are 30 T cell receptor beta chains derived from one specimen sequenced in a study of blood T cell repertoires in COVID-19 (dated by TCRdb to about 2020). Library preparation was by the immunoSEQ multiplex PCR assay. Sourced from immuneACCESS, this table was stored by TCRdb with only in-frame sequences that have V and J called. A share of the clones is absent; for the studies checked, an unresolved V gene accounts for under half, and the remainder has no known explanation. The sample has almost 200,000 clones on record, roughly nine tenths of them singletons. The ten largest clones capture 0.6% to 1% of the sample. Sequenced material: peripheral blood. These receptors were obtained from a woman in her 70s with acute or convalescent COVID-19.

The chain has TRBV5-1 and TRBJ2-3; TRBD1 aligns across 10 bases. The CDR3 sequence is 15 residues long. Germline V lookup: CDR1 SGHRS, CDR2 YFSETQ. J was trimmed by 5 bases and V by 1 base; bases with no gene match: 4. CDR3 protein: CASSLFGTGVDTQYF. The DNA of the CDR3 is TGCGCCAGCAGCTTGTTTGGGACAGGGGTAGATACGCAGTATTTT. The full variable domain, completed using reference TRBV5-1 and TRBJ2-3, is KAGVTQTPRYLIKTRGQQVTLSCSPISGHRSVSWYQQTPGQGLQFLFEYFSETQRNKGNFPGRFSGRQFSNSRSEMNVSTLELGDSALYLCASSLFGTGVDTQYFGPGTRLTVL.

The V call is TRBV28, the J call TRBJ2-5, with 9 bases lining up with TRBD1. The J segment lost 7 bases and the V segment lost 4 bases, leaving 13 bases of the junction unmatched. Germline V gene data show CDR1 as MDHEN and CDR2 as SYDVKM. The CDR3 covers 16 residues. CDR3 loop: CASSSSRDRAAWTQYF. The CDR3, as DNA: TGTGCCAGCAGTTCAAGCCGGGACAGGGCAGCGTGGACCCAGTACTTC.

This CDR3 is CASSVFDSRAYNEQFF. The CDR3 DNA is TGTGCCAGCAGTGTTTTTGACAGTCGTGCTTACAATGAGCAGTTCTTC. The gene calls are TRBV6-1 and TRBJ2-1; tentatively, D is TRBD1 (5 bases). Germline assignment: CDR1 MNHNS and CDR2 SASEGT. The CDR3 has 16 residues. Deletions cut 4 bases from V and 4 bases from J, with 17 bases between.

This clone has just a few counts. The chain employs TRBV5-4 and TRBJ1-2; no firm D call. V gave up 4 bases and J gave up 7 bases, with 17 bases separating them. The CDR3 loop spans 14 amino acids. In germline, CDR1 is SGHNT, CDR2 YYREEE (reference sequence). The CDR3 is CASSQWEKGSGYTF. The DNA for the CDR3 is TGTGCCAGCAGCCAATGGGAGAAGGGTTCTGGCTACACCTTC. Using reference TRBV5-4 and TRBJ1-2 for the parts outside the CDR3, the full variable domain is ETGVTQSPTHLIKTRGQQVTLRCSSQSGHNTVSWYQQALGQGPQFIFQYYREEENGRGNFPPRFSGLQFPNYSSELNVNALELDDSALYLCASSQWEKGSGYTFGSGTRLTVV.

CDR3 amino acids: CASSVGGRGWETQYF. The CDR3 coding sequence is TGTGCCAGCAGCGTAGGGGGAAGGGGTTGGGAGACCCAGTACTTC. This chain uses TRBV9 with TRBJ2-5, with TRBD1 as a possible D gene (5 bases). Between the trimmed V and J ends, which lost 0 bases and 5 bases, there was a span of 14 bases. The CDR3 has 15 residues. Germline V gene lookup returns CDR1 SGDLS and CDR2 YYNGEE.

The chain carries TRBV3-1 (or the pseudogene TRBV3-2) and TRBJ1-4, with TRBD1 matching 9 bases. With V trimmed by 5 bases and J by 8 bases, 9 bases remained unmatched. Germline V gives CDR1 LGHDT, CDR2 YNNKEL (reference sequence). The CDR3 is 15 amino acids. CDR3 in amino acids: CASSYPGQGGEKLFF. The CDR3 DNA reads TGTGCCAGCAGCTATCCGGGACAGGGCGGAGAAAAACTGTTTTTT.

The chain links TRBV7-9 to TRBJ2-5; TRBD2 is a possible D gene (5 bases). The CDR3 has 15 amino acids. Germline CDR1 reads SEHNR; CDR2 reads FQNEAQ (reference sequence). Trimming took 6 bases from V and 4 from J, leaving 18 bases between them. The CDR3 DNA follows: TGTGCCAGCAGTTTTACTCCGGGATCGCGAGAGACCCAGTACTTC. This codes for CASSFTPGSRETQYF.

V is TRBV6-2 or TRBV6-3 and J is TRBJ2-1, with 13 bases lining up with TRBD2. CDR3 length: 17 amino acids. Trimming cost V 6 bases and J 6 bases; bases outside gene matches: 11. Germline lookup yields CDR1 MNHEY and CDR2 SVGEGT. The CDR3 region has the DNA TGTGCCAGCAGCCGCACCCCAACTAGCGGGAGGGGCAATGAGCAGTTCTTC. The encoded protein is CASSRTPTSGRGNEQFF.

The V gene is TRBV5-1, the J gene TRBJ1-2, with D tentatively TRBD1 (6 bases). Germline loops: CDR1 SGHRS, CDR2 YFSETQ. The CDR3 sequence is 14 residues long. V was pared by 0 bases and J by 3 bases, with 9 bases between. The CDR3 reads CASSLGWTDYGYTF. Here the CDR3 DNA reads TGCGCCAGCAGCTTGGGATGGACAGACTATGGCTACACCTTC.

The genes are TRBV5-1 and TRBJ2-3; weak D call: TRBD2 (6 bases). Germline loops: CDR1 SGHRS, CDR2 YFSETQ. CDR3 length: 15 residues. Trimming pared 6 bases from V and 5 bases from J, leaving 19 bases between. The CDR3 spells CASNPRFGTLDTQYF. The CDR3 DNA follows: TGCGCCAGCAATCCCCGATTCGGGACTTTAGATACGCAGTATTTT. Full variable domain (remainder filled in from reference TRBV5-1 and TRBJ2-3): KAGVTQTPRYLIKTRGQQVTLSCSPISGHRSVSWYQQTPGQGLQFLFEYFSETQRNKGNFPGRFSGRQFSNSRSEMNVSTLELGDSALYLCASNPRFGTLDTQYFGPGTRLTVL.

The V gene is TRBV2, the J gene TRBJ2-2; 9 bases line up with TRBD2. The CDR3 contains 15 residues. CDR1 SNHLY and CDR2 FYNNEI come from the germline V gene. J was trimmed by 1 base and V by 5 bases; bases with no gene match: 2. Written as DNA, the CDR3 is TGTGCCAGCAGTCCACTAGCGGGGAACACCGGGGAGCTGTTTTTT. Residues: CASSPLAGNTGELFF. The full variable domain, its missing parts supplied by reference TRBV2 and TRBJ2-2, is EPEVTQTPSHQVTQMGQEVILRCVPISNHLYFYWYRQILGQKVEFLVSFYNNEISEKSEIFDDQFSVERPDGSNFTLKIRSTKLEDSAMYFCASSPLAGNTGELFFGEGSRLTVL.

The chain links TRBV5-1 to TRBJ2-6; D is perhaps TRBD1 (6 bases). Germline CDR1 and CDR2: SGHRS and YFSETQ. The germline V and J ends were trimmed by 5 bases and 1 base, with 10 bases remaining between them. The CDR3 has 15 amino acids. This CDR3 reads CASSSTGSGANVLTF. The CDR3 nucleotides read TGCGCCAGCAGTTCTACAGGGTCTGGGGCCAACGTCCTGACTTTC. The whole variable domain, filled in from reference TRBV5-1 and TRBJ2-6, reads KAGVTQTPRYLIKTRGQQVTLSCSPISGHRSVSWYQQTPGQGLQFLFEYFSETQRNKGNFPGRFSGRQFSNSRSEMNVSTLELGDSALYLCASSSTGSGANVLTFGAGSRLTVL.

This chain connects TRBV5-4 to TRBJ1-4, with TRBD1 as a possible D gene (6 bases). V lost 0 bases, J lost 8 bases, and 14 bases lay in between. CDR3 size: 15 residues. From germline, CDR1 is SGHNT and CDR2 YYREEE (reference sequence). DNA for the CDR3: TGTGCCAGCAGCTTGGGACAGGCGGCGAGGGAAAAACTGTTTTTT. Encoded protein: CASSLGQAAREKLFF.

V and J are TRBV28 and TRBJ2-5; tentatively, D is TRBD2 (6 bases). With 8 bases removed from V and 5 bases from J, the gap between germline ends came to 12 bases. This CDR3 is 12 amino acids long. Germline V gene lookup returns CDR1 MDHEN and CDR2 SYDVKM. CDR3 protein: CASGTLRETQYF. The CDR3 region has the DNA TGTGCCAGCGGGACTCTGCGGGAGACCCAGTACTTC.

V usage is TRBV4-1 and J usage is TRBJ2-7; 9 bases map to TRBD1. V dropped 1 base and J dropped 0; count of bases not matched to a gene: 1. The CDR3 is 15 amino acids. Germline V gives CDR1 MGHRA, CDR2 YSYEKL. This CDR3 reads CASSQVGQGSYEQYF. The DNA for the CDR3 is TGCGCCAGCAGCCAAGTGGGACAGGGCTCCTACGAGCAGTACTTC.

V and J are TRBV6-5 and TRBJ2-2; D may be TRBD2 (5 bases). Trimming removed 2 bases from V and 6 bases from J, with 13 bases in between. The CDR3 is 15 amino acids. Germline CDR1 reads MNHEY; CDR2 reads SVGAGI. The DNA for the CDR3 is TGTGCCAGCAGTTACGCCGGACGGGAACCCGGGGAGCTGTTTTTT. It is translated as CASSYAGREPGELFF.

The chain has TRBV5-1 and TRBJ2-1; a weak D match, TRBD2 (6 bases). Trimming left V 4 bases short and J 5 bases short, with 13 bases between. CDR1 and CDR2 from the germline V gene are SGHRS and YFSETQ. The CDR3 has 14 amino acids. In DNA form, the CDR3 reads TGCGCCAGCAGCCCCGCCGGGAGTAACAATGAGCAGTTCTTC. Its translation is CASSPAGSNNEQFF.

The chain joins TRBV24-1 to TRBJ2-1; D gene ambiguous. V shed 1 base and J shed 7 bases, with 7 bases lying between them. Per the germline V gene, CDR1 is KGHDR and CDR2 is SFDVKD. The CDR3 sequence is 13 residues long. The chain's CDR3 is CATSDLEKNEQFF. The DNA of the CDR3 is TGTGCCACCAGTGATTTAGAGAAGAATGAGCAGTTCTTC.

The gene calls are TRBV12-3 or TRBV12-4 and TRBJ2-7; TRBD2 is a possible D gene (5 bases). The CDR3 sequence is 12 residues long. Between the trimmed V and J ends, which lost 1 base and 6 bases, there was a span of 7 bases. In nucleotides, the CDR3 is TGTGCCAGCAGTTTAGACCGGGGCGAGCAGTACTTC. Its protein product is CASSLDRGEQYF.

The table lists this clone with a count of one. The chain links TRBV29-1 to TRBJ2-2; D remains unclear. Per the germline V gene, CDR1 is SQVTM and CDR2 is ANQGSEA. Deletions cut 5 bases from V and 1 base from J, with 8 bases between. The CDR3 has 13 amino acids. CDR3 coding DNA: TGCAGCGTTTTACCCAGGAACACCGGGGAGCTGTTTTTT. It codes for CSVLPRNTGELFF.

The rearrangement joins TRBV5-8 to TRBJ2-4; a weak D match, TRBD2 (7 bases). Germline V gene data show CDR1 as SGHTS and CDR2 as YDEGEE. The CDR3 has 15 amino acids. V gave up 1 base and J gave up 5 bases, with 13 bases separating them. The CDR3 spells CASSLWGGGQNIQYF. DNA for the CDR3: TGTGCCAGCAGCTTGTGGGGGGGCGGGCAAAACATTCAGTACTTC.

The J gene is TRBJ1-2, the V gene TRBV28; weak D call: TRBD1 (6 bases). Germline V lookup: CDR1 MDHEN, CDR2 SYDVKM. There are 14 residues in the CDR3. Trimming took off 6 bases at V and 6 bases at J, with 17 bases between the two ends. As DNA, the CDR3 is TGTGCCAGCAGAATTCAGGGGCGGAACGATGGCTACACCTTC. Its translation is CASRIQGRNDGYTF.

The CDR3 loop is CASSPYLAKNIQYF. As DNA, the CDR3 is TGTGCCAGCAGCCCTTACTTAGCCAAAAACATTCAGTACTTC. V is TRBV3-1 (or the pseudogene TRBV3-2) and J is TRBJ2-4; the D is unclear. Germline CDR1 and CDR2: LGHDT and YNNKEL (reference sequence). CDR3 length: 14 residues. Trimming cost V 4 bases and J 0 bases, with 7 bases left between them.

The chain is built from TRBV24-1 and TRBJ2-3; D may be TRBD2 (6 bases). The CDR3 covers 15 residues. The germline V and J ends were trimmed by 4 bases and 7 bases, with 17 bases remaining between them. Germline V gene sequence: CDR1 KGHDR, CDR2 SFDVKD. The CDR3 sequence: CATSELTAAGHTQYF. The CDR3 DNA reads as TGTGCCACCAGTGAGCTGACGGCTGCGGGGCATACGCAGTATTTT.

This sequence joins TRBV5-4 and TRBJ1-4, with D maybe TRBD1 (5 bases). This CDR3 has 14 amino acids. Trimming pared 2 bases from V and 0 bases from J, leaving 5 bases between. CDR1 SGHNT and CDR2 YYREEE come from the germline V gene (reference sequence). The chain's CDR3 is CASSLQATNEKLFF. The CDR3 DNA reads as TGTGCCAGCAGCTTACAGGCAACTAATGAAAAACTGTTTTTT.

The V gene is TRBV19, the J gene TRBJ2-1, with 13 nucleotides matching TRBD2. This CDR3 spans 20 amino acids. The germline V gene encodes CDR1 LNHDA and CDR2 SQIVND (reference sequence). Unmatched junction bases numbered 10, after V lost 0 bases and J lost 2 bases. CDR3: CASSIETSGRGGRPYNEQFF. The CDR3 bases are TGTGCCAGTAGTATAGAAACTAGCGGGAGGGGGGGGCGCCCCTACAATGAGCAGTTCTTC.

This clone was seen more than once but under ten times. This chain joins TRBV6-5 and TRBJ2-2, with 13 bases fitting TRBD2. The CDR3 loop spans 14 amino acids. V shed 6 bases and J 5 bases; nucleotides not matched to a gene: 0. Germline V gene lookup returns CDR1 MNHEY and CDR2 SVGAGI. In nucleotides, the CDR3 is TGTGCCAGCAGACTAGCGGGAGGGACCGGGGAGCTGTTTTTT. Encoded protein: CASRLAGGTGELFF.

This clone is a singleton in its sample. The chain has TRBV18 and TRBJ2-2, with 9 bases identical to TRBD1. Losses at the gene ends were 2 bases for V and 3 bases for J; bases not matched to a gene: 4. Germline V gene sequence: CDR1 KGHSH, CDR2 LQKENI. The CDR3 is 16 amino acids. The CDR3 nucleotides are TGTGCCAGCTCACCAATACAGGGGGCGCACACCGGGGAGCTGTTTTTT. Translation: CASSPIQGAHTGELFF.

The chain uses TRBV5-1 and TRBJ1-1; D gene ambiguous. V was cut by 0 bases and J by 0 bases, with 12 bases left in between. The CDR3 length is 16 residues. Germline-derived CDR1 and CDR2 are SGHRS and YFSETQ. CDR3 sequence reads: CASSLEGGPLNTEAFF. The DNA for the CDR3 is TGCGCCAGCAGCTTGGAGGGAGGACCGCTGAACACTGAAGCTTTCTTT.

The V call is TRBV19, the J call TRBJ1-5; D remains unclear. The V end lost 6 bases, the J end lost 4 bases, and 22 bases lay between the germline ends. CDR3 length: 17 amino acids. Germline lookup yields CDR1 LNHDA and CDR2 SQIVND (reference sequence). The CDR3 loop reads CASSFTLQVYANQPQHF. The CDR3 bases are TGTGCCAGTAGCTTTACCCTTCAGGTATACGCGAATCAGCCCCAGCATTTT. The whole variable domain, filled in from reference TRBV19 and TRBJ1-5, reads DGGITQSPKYLFRKEGQNVTLSCEQNLNHDAMYWYRQDPGQGLRLIYYSQIVNDFQKGDIAEGYSVSREKKESFPLTVTSAQKNPTAFYLCASSFTLQVYANQPQHFGDGTRLSIL.